This entry lists 5 T cell receptor beta chains sequenced from one sample in a study of regulatory T cells in long-lasting Graves disease. HTBI primers from iRepertoire and Arm-PCR of CDR3 regions yielded the TCR beta libraries. MiXCR was run by TCRdb on the multiplex PCR reads, yielding one entry per CDR3 protein. The profile shows a few hundred thousand distinct CDR3 sequences, roughly 20% of them singletons. Time point: newly diagnosed GD, antithyroid drugs for less than 3 months. PBMC RNA was the source of the TCR library. The same data also contributed to another study, on T cells in Graves' hyperthyroidism and ophthalmopathy.

The sample consisted of peripheral blood mononuclear cells (PBMCs), taken at new diagnosis, from a patient treated with antithyroid drugs. The receptors derive from a woman aged 30 to 39 with Graves disease.

This clonotype occurred many times. V gene TRBV18 combines with J gene TRBJ1-1; D call uncertain. CDR1 and CDR2 (germline): KGHSH, LQKENI. Trimming removed 2 bases at V and 2 bases at J, with 6 bases between. This CDR3 comprises 13 residues. CDR3 sequence reads: CASSPSFNTEAFF. DNA for the CDR3: TGTGCCAGCTCACCAAGTTTTAACACTGAAGCTTTCTTT.

This clonotype was counted many times. This rearrangement joins TRBV20-1 to TRBJ2-5; D unclear. CDR3 size: 11 residues. CDR1 is DFQATT and CDR2 is SNEGSKA in the germline V gene (reference sequence). V lost 6 bases, J lost 7 bases, and 12 bases lay in between. CDR3 sequence: CSAEDEGTQYF. In DNA, the CDR3 is TGCAGTGCCGAAGATGAAGGGACCCAGTACTTC.

At least ten counts were recorded for this clonotype. The genes are TRBV4-1 and TRBJ2-3, with TRBD2 matching 12 bases. Germline CDR1 and CDR2: MGHRA and YSYEKL. J was trimmed by 5 bases and V by 4 bases; bases with no gene match: 7. The CDR3 sequence is 16 residues long. CDR3 loop: CASSRTGGLAGDTQYF. DNA of the CDR3: TGCGCCAGCAGCCGCACCGGGGGACTAGCGGGAGATACGCAGTATTTT.

This clonotype came up many times. This sequence joins TRBV20-1 and TRBJ1-1; D is perhaps TRBD1 (5 bases). Deletions cut 3 bases from V and 3 bases from J, with 23 bases between. This CDR3 is 17 amino acids long. Per the germline V gene, CDR1 is DFQATT and CDR2 is SNEGSKA (reference sequence). The CDR3 sequence is CSARALRQTGWDTEAFF. DNA of the CDR3: TGCAGTGCTAGGGCTTTGAGACAGACGGGATGGGACACTGAAGCTTTCTTT.

This clonotype was counted ten times or more. The chain uses TRBV10-1 and TRBJ2-2; D gene unclear. Germline assignment: CDR1 WNHNN and CDR2 SYGVQD (reference sequence). The CDR3 runs to 13 residues. The V and J ends lost 1 base and 4 bases respectively, with 4 bases between them. The chain's CDR3 is CASSEYSTGELFF. The CDR3 region has the DNA TGCGCCAGCAGTGAGTACAGCACCGGGGAGCTGTTTTTT.